One and the same sample provided the 32 T cell receptor beta chains below, sequenced in a study of blood T cell repertoires in COVID-19. Sequencing used immunoSEQ multiplex PCR; TCRdb keeps in-frame clones, though not all of them. The sample contains approximately 270,000 clones, 70% to 90% of which appear only once. Specimen: peripheral blood. These receptors were collected from a woman aged 70-85 years with acute or convalescent COVID-19.

V usage is TRBV6-5 and J usage is TRBJ1-5, with 7 bases fitting TRBD1. V shed 4 bases and J 7 bases; nucleotides not matched to a gene: 10. The CDR3 runs to 15 residues. Germline V gene lookup returns CDR1 MNHEY and CDR2 SVGAGI. CDR3 bases: TGTGCCAGCAGTTCAACCGGGACAGTGCGGCAGCCCCAGCATTTT. Amino acid sequence: CASSSTGTVRQPQHF.

V and J are TRBV11-3 and TRBJ2-3; TRBD2 might be the D (6 bases). V was trimmed by 5 bases and J by 2 bases, leaving 11 bases between them. The length of the CDR3 is 14 residues. CDR1 is SGHNT, CDR2 YENEEA, per germline. For the CDR3, the DNA is TGTGCCAGCAGCGTAGGGACTCACACAGATACGCAGTATTTT. This codes for CASSVGTHTDTQYF.

This clone occurred a few times. The CDR3 here is CASSEEPNTEAFF. In DNA form, the CDR3 reads TGTGCCAGCAGTGAAGAGCCGAACACTGAAGCTTTCTTT. The rearrangement uses TRBV6-4 and TRBJ1-1; D ambiguous. Trimming took off 3 bases at V and 1 base at J, with 6 bases between the two ends. This CDR3 has 13 residues. CDR1 is MRHNA and CDR2 is SNTAGT in the germline V gene.

This CDR3 reads CASSLSLGVGGNEQFF. The CDR3, as DNA: TGTGCCAGCAGCTTATCCCTAGGGGTTGGAGGGAATGAGCAGTTCTTC. The chain combines TRBV9 with TRBJ2-1; D might be TRBD2 (6 bases). This CDR3 region has 16 residues. CDR1 and CDR2 from the germline V gene are SGDLS and YYNGEE. V shed 4 bases and J shed 7 bases, with 21 bases lying between them. Full variable domain (outside the CDR3, taken from reference TRBV9 and TRBJ2-1): DSGVTQTPKHLITATGQRVTLRCSPRSGDLSVYWYQQSLDQGLQFLIQYYNGEERAKGNILERFSAQQFPDLHSELNLSSLELGDSALYFCASSLSLGVGGNEQFFGPGTRLTVL.

The chain uses TRBV14 and TRBJ1-6; possible D gene TRBD1, 6 bases. CDR1 and CDR2 (germline): SGHDN, FVKESK. The CDR3 sequence is 15 residues long. V gave up 2 bases and J gave up 6 bases, with 11 bases separating them. The CDR3 reads CASSQFRGGNSPLHF. The CDR3 DNA reads as TGTGCCAGCAGCCAATTCAGGGGTGGTAATTCACCCCTCCACTTT.

This clone was observed a handful of times. The DNA for the CDR3 is TGTGCCAGTACCGGAGGGGTATTGGGAGAGGAGCAGTTCTTC. Translation gives CASTGGVLGEEQFF. The chain recombines TRBV19 with TRBJ2-1; TRBD2 might be the D (6 bases). Germline CDR1 reads LNHDA; CDR2 reads SQIVND (reference sequence). The V end was cut by 7 bases, the J end by 10 bases, with 20 bases between. This CDR3 region has 14 residues.

This chain connects TRBV7-2 to TRBJ2-3; 7 positions agree with TRBD2. The CDR3 is made up of 16 amino acids. After removal of 1 base from V and 1 base from J, the junction contained 5 bases not matched to a gene. Per germline, CDR1 SGHTA and CDR2 FQGNSA. The CDR3 is CASSLGGGGRTDTQYF. CDR3 coding DNA: TGTGCCAGCAGCTTAGGGGGGGGAGGCCGCACAGATACGCAGTATTTT.

The chain is built from TRBV19 and TRBJ2-1; D unclear. Germline-derived CDR1 and CDR2 are LNHDA and SQIVND (reference sequence). Trimming stripped 5 bases from V and 3 bases from J, with 2 bases between. The length of the CDR3 is 11 residues. Here the CDR3 reads CASSLYNEQFF. CDR3 DNA: TGTGCCAGTAGTCTCTACAATGAGCAGTTCTTC.

This rearrangement joins TRBV15 to TRBJ1-2; no reliable D call. Germline V gives CDR1 LNHNV, CDR2 YYDKDF (reference sequence). The CDR3 runs to 13 residues. The V gene lost 4 bases and the J gene lost 5 bases, with 11 bases spanning the gap. The DNA for the CDR3 is TGTGCCACCAGCATGAGGAGAACATATGGCTACACCTTC. Translated: CATSMRRTYGYTF.

The chain couples TRBV5-1 to TRBJ2-7; unclear D gene. CDR1 and CDR2 (germline): SGHRS, YFSETQ. The germline V and J ends were trimmed by 0 bases and 5 bases, with 3 bases remaining between them. The CDR3 sequence is 11 residues long. CDR3 DNA: TGCGCCAGCAGCTTGGCCAACGAGCAGTACTTC. This gives the protein CASSLANEQYF.

This sequence joins TRBV5-8 and TRBJ1-1; a possible D gene is TRBD1 (6 bases). V was clipped by 2 bases and J by 4 bases, with 12 bases between them. This CDR3 is 14 amino acids long. CDR1 is SGHTS, CDR2 YDEGEE, per germline. The CDR3 loop reads CASSFRGLGTEAFF. As DNA, the CDR3 is TGTGCCAGCAGCTTCAGGGGCTTGGGCACTGAAGCTTTCTTT.

The V and J genes are TRBV2 and TRBJ1-4; 8 bases map to TRBD1. J gave up 3 bases and V 6 bases, and 6 bases lay outside the gene matches. The CDR3 extends over 15 amino acids. In germline, CDR1 is SNHLY, CDR2 FYNNEI. CDR3 DNA: TGTGCCAGCAGGGTACAGGGGGGTGCTAATGAAAAACTGTTTTTT. It codes for CASRVQGGANEKLFF. Combining the CDR3 with reference TRBV2 and TRBJ1-4 gives the whole variable domain EPEVTQTPSHQVTQMGQEVILRCVPISNHLYFYWYRQILGQKVEFLVSFYNNEISEKSEIFDDQFSVERPDGSNFTLKIRSTKLEDSAMYFCASRVQGGANEKLFFGSGTQLSVL.

This chain joins TRBV2 and TRBJ1-6, with 9 bases aligning to TRBD1. The trim removed 6 bases at V and 10 bases at J, leaving 7 bases unmatched. CDR1 and CDR2 from the germline V gene are SNHLY and FYNNEI. The CDR3 contains 14 residues. CDR3 sequence (DNA): TGTGCCAGCAGCCTCGGGACAGGGACCTCACCCCTCCACTTT. Protein sequence: CASSLGTGTSPLHF.

The gene calls are TRBV5-4 and TRBJ2-5; possible D gene TRBD1, 7 bases. Germline V gene sequence: CDR1 SGHNT, CDR2 YYREEE (reference sequence). Trimming removed 0 bases from V and 3 bases from J, with 12 bases in between. The CDR3 extends over 15 amino acids. CDR3 residues: CASSLGAGGKETQYF. CDR3 sequence (DNA): TGTGCCAGCAGCTTGGGAGCAGGGGGGAAAGAGACCCAGTACTTC.

The V gene is TRBV4-1, the J gene TRBJ2-2, with 7 nucleotides matching TRBD2. This CDR3 has 16 residues. The trim removed 1 base at V and 2 bases at J, leaving 4 bases unmatched. The germline V gene encodes CDR1 MGHRA and CDR2 YSYEKL. CDR3 bases: TGCGCCAGCAGCCAAGGGGTAGCGGGTAACACCGGGGAGCTGTTTTTT. This codes for CASSQGVAGNTGELFF.

The gene calls are TRBV18 and TRBJ1-1; a weak D match, TRBD1 (6 bases). With 8 bases removed from V and 1 base from J, the gap between germline ends came to 11 bases. This CDR3 is built from 13 residues. Germline loops: CDR1 KGHSH, CDR2 LQKENI. This CDR3 reads CASRTDTNTEAFF. The CDR3 DNA follows: TGTGCCAGCAGGACAGACACGAACACTGAAGCTTTCTTT.

DNA for the CDR3: TGCGCCAGCACCCTTAGCGGGGTTGGGGAGACCCAGTACTTC. Translation: CASTLSGVGETQYF. The J gene is TRBJ2-5, the V gene TRBV4-1; 8 bases agree with TRBD2. V gave up 7 bases and J gave up 5 bases; unmatched junction bases: 9. This CDR3 spans 14 amino acids. Germline V gives CDR1 MGHRA, CDR2 YSYEKL.

This chain links TRBV4-1 with TRBJ2-5; TRBD2 matches at 9 bases. The V gene end was trimmed by 4 bases and the J gene end by 5 bases; junction bases not matched to a gene: 8. The CDR3 has 15 residues. Germline CDR1 is MGHRA and CDR2 is YSYEKL. CDR3 DNA: TGCGCCAGCAGCCGCCTGGGACTAGCAGGCGAGACCCAGTACTTC. Translation: CASSRLGLAGETQYF.

The chain joins TRBV5-1 to TRBJ2-6, with 14 bases that match TRBD2. Trimming removed 0 bases from V and 4 bases from J; junction bases left unmatched: 6. Germline-derived CDR1 and CDR2 are SGHRS and YFSETQ. This CDR3 has 19 residues. In nucleotides, the CDR3 is TGCGCCAGCAGCTTGGGGGGACTAGCGGGGGCCCTAGGGGCCAACGTCCTGACTTTC. Encoded protein: CASSLGGLAGALGANVLTF.

This sequence joins TRBV28 and TRBJ1-5; no firm D call. This CDR3 has 15 amino acids. V lost 6 bases to trimming and J lost 0 bases, with 12 bases between them. In germline, CDR1 is MDHEN, CDR2 SYDVKM. DNA for the CDR3: TGTGCCAGCAGACCGGCGGGGTATAGCAATCAGCCCCAGCATTTT. This sequence encodes CASRPAGYSNQPQHF.

The chain is built from TRBV7-9 and TRBJ1-2, with TRBD1 matching over 7 bases. The CDR3 loop spans 14 amino acids. Looked up from germline, CDR1 is SEHNR and CDR2 is FQNEAQ (reference sequence). J gave up 8 bases and V 6 bases, and 12 bases lay outside the gene matches. The CDR3 DNA reads TGTGCCAGCAGTTTCTTGACAGGGCTAGGGGGCTACACCTTC. Protein product: CASSFLTGLGGYTF. The complete variable domain, with remaining parts taken from reference TRBV7-9 and TRBJ1-2, reads DTGVSQNPRHKITKRGQNVTFRCDPISEHNRLYWYRQTLGQGPEFLTYFQNEAQLEKSRLLSDRFSAERPKGSFSTLEIQRTEQGDSAMYLCASSFLTGLGGYTFGSGTRLTVV.

The chain recombines TRBV5-1 with TRBJ1-1; D unresolved. Trimming removed 0 bases at V and 11 bases at J, with 11 bases between. This CDR3 comprises 12 residues. Germline V gene data show CDR1 as SGHRS and CDR2 as YFSETQ. CDR3 in DNA: TGCGCCAGCAGCTTGGCCGGTGGCAGGGCTTTCTTT. Protein sequence: CASSLAGGRAFF.

This chain connects TRBV5-1 to TRBJ1-1; maybe TRBD1 (6 bases). There are 15 residues in the CDR3. Germline V gives CDR1 SGHRS, CDR2 YFSETQ. V shed 0 bases and J shed 5 bases, with 14 bases lying between them. This chain's CDR3 is CASSLAGTSGTEAFF. CDR3 nucleotides: TGCGCCAGCAGCTTGGCCGGGACATCGGGAACTGAAGCTTTCTTT. The entire variable domain, with the rest obtained from reference TRBV5-1 and TRBJ1-1, is as follows: KAGVTQTPRYLIKTRGQQVTLSCSPISGHRSVSWYQQTPGQGLQFLFEYFSETQRNKGNFPGRFSGRQFSNSRSEMNVSTLELGDSALYLCASSLAGTSGTEAFFGQGTRLTVV.

The chain uses TRBV19 and TRBJ1-1; no clear D gene. CDR1 is LNHDA, CDR2 SQIVND, per germline (reference sequence). This CDR3 is built from 15 residues. Deletions cut 4 bases from V and 3 bases from J, with 15 bases between. The CDR3 loop reads CASSNSFLLDTEAFF. DNA of the CDR3: TGTGCCAGTAGTAACTCCTTCCTCTTGGACACTGAAGCTTTCTTT. Variable domain in full (rest from reference TRBV19 and TRBJ1-1): DGGITQSPKYLFRKEGQNVTLSCEQNLNHDAMYWYRQDPGQGLRLIYYSQIVNDFQKGDIAEGYSVSREKKESFPLTVTSAQKNPTAFYLCASSNSFLLDTEAFFGQGTRLTVV.

The V gene is TRBV27, the J gene TRBJ2-7; D not resolved. Germline-derived CDR1 and CDR2 are MNHEY and SMNVEV (reference sequence). Trimming removed 10 bases from V and 11 bases from J, with 30 bases in between. The CDR3 is 15 residues long. The CDR3 nucleotides are TGTGCCACAGAACCGACCCCCAACACCCTATCGAGCGAGTACTTC. Translation gives CATEPTPNTLSSEYF.

This sequence joins TRBV3-1 (or the pseudogene TRBV3-2) and TRBJ2-5, with TRBD2 matching 12 bases. Trimming at V came to 3 bases and at J to 5 bases, leaving 10 bases not matched to a gene. This CDR3 comprises 17 residues. Germline V gives CDR1 LGHDT, CDR2 YNNKEL (reference sequence). CDR3 bases: TGTGCCAGCAGCCACTTGCCTAGCGGGGGGGCCGCTGAGACCCAGTACTTC. It codes for CASSHLPSGGAAETQYF.

The rearrangement links TRBV4-1 to TRBJ2-3, with 8 bases fitting TRBD1. The CDR3 sequence is 17 residues long. Trimming removed 1 base from V and 1 base from J; junction bases left unmatched: 7. CDR1 and CDR2 (germline): MGHRA, YSYEKL. The CDR3 DNA is TGCGCCAGCAGCCAAGGGGGACAGGTCGCGGGCACAGATACGCAGTATTTT. Protein: CASSQGGQVAGTDTQYF.

Details on this clone: Other nucleotide sequences from this sample produce the same CDR3. V usage is TRBV27 and J usage is TRBJ1-2; a possible D gene is TRBD1 (6 bases). Per germline, CDR1 MNHEY and CDR2 SMNVEV (reference sequence). The CDR3 is 13 amino acids. V was cut by 5 bases and J by 6 bases, with 13 bases left in between. This chain's CDR3 is CASSLRGGNGYTF. The CDR3, as DNA: TGTGCCAGCAGTCTCCGAGGGGGTAATGGCTACACCTTC.

J is TRBJ1-1 and V is TRBV29-1; 7 positions match TRBD1. The CDR3 is 13 amino acids. Germline-derived CDR1 and CDR2 are SQVTM and ANQGSEA. Trimming cost V 7 bases and J 0 bases; bases outside gene matches: 5. The DNA of the CDR3 is TGCAGCGCAGGACAGGATTTGAACACTGAAGCTTTCTTT. It specifies CSAGQDLNTEAFF.

The chain couples TRBV5-4 to TRBJ2-5; 10 nucleotides match TRBD2. Trimming took 2 bases from V and 3 from J; bases not matched to a gene: 4. In germline, CDR1 is SGHNT, CDR2 YYREEE (reference sequence). The CDR3 is 15 amino acids. Here the CDR3 reads CASSFSGGPEETQYF. CDR3 nucleotides: TGTGCCAGCAGCTTTAGCGGGGGGCCCGAAGAGACCCAGTACTTC.

For this clone: The same CDR3 can be traced to other DNA sequences in this sample. The chain recombines TRBV7-9 with TRBJ1-2, with a weak D call TRBD1 (6 bases). The CDR3 contains 13 residues. Germline V gene lookup returns CDR1 SEHNR and CDR2 FQNEAQ (reference sequence). Trimming stripped 0 bases from V and 7 bases from J, with 9 bases between. DNA of the CDR3: TGTGCCAGCAGCTTAGCGAGAGGGGGTGGCTACACCTTC. Amino acids: CASSLARGGGYTF.

J is TRBJ2-6 and V is TRBV4-1; D unclear. CDR3 size: 17 residues. Germline V gene sequence: CDR1 MGHRA, CDR2 YSYEKL. The V and J ends lost 4 bases and 0 bases respectively, with 13 bases between them. The CDR3 bases are TGCGCCAGCAGCCCCTCACAGACACGCTCTGGGGCCAACGTCCTGACTTTC. It codes for CASSPSQTRSGANVLTF.